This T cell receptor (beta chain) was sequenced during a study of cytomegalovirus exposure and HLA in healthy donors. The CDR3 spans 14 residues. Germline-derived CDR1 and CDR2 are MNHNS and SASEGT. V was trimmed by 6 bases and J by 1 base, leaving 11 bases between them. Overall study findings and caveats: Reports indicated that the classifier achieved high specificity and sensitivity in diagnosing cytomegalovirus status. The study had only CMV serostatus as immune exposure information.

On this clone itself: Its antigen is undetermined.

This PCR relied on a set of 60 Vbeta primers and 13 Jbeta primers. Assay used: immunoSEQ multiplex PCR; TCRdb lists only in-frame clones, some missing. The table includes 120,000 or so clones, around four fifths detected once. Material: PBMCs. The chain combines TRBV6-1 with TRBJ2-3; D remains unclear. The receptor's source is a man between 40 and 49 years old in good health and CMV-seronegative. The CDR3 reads CASSLTRRTDTQYF. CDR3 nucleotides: TGTGCCAGCAGCCTGACTCGACGCACAGATACGCAGTATTTT.